This TCR beta chain emerged from a study of blood T cell repertoires in COVID-19. Study as a whole: Donors in the United States, Italy and Spain gave samples during acute or convalescent COVID-19. T cells, B-cell-depleted T cells, or PBMCs supplied cDNA or gDNA.

Original analysis: Reference gene primer amplification yielded estimated nucleated cell counts. TCRdb keeps only in-frame clones here, not all; method: immunoSEQ multiplex PCR. The V and J calls and clone size were taken over from that table, and D and trimming were inferred from the DNA. This sample yields 150,000 to 200,000 clones, of which 65% to 85% are seen a single time; about 5.5% belongs to the top ten. This CDR3 has 14 residues. Per the germline V gene, CDR1 is SGHRS and CDR2 is YFSETQ. Trimming cost V 2 bases and J 4 bases, with 12 bases left between them. Sequencing used peripheral blood. This chain uses TRBV5-1 with TRBJ2-5; D perhaps matches TRBD1 (5 bases). The TCR comes from a woman aged 25 to 39 with acute or convalescent COVID-19. The CDR3 bases are TGCGCCAGCAGCTTAAGGGGATTTGGAGAGACCCAGTACTTC. This codes for CASSLRGFGETQYF.